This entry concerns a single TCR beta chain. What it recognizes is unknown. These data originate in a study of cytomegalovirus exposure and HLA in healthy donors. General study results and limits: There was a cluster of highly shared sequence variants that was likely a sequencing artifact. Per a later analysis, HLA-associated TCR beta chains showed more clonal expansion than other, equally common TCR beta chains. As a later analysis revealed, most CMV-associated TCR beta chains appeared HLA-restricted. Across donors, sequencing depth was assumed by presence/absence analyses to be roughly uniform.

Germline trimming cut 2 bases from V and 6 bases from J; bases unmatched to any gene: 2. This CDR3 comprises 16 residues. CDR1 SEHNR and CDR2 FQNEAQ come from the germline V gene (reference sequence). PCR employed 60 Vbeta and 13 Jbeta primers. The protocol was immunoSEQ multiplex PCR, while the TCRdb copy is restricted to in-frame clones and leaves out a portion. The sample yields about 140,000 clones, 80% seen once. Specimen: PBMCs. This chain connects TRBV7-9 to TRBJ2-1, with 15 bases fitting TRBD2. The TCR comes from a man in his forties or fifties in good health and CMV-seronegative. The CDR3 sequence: CASSLRTSGRANEQFF. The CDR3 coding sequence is TGTGCCAGCAGCTTAAGGACTAGCGGGAGGGCCAATGAGCAGTTCTTC.